The clone carrying this T cell receptor (beta chain) occurred many times. The data belong to a study of T cells in Graves' hyperthyroidism and ophthalmopathy. From germline, CDR1 is MNHEY and CDR2 SVGAGI. This CDR3 region has 14 residues. V shed 0 bases and J shed 8 bases, with 14 bases lying between them. What was amplified from RNA transcripts were TCR beta CDR3 regions. A set of HTBI primers served as the primers for a first-round RT-PCR of the TCR CDR3. From the multiplex PCR reads, TCRdb called clonotypes with MiXCR, one entry per CDR3 protein. The repertoire holds under 400,000 distinct CDR3 sequences, 15% to 18% seen once, with 25% to 35% in the top ten.

The genes are TRBV6-5 and TRBJ2-7, with no clear D. The origin of this receptor is a woman aged 18-30 years with Graves' hyperthyroidism that later progressed to Graves' ophthalmopathy. Sequencing was carried out using blood. CDR3 amino acids: CASSYSDGNRKQYF. The CDR3, as DNA: TGTGCCAGCAGTTACTCAGATGGTAACAGAAAGCAGTACTTC.